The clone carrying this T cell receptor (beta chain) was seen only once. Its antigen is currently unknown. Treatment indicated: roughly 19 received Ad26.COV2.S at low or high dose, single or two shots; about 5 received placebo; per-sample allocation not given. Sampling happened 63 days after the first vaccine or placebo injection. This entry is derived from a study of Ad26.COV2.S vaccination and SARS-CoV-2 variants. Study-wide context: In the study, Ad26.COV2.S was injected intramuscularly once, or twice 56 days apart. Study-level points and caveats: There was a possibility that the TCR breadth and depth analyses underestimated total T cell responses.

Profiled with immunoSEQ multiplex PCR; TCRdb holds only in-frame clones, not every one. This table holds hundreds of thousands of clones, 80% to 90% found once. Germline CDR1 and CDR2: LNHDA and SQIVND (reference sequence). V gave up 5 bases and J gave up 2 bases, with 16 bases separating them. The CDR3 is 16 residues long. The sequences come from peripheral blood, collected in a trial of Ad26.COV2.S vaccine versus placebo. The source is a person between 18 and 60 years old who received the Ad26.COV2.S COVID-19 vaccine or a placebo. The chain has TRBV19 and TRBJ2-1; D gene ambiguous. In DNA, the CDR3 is TGTGCCAGTAGTTCAAGTCTGCGTTTACCCTACAATGAGCAGTTCTTC. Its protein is CASSSSLRLPYNEQFF. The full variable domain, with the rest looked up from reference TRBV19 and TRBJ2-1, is DGGITQSPKYLFRKEGQNVTLSCEQNLNHDAMYWYRQDPGQGLRLIYYSQIVNDFQKGDIAEGYSVSREKKESFPLTVTSAQKNPTAFYLCASSSSLRLPYNEQFFGPGTRLTVL.